These T cell receptor beta chains were read from a single sample in a study of T cell changes during pregnancy in multiple sclerosis. Here immunoSEQ multiplex PCR was the method, and the copy in TCRdb shows in-frame clones only, minus some. The sample contains some 74,000 clones, approximately 92% of which appear only once. This material consisted of peripheral blood, taken before pregnancy. Source of these receptors: a female donor with multiple sclerosis, enrolled in a pregnancy study. Each CDR3 is given without its conserved first and last residue. Fields, in order: D gene, J gene, clone size, V gene, CDR3 protein. The D gene is left open where the match is weak. For some rows the clone size is stated as once, few or many, or as a class when expanded; others skip it.

D gene: TRBD2; J gene: TRBJ2-7; clone size: -; V gene: TRBV6-6; CDR3 protein: ASSYLAGSYEQY
D gene: -; J gene: TRBJ1-1; clone size: -; V gene: TRBV30; CDR3 protein: AWSPGGTEAF
D gene: -; J gene: TRBJ1-4; clone size: few; V gene: TRBV6-1; CDR3 protein: ASSEGSGGQEKLF
D gene: -; J gene: TRBJ2-5; clone size: -; V gene: TRBV18; CDR3 protein: ASSPGGTQY
D gene: -; J gene: TRBJ1-1; clone size: -; V gene: TRBV27; CDR3 protein: ASRPQDNTEAF
D gene: -; J gene: TRBJ2-7; clone size: -; V gene: TRBV7-9; CDR3 protein: ASSRQDSTYEQY
D gene: -; J gene: TRBJ1-2; clone size: once; V gene: TRBV7-2; CDR3 protein: ASSPWGRNYGYT
D gene: TRBD2; J gene: TRBJ2-7; clone size: -; V gene: TRBV11-3; CDR3 protein: ASSPPAGGEQY
D gene: -; J gene: TRBJ1-2; clone size: -; V gene: TRBV9; CDR3 protein: ASSVEVNQGGYT
D gene: TRBD1; J gene: TRBJ2-7; clone size: -; V gene: TRBV5-1; CDR3 protein: ASSLIGQGAYEQY
D gene: -; J gene: TRBJ1-1; clone size: -; V gene: TRBV7-9; CDR3 protein: ASSSTGLGDTEAF
D gene: -; J gene: TRBJ1-5; clone size: -; V gene: TRBV7-2; CDR3 protein: ASSPPGTSQPQH
D gene: -; J gene: TRBJ2-7; clone size: -; V gene: TRBV27; CDR3 protein: ASSLGLDYEQY
D gene: -; J gene: TRBJ1-1; clone size: -; V gene: TRBV4-1; CDR3 protein: ASSQPVENTEAF
D gene: -; J gene: TRBJ2-1; clone size: -; V gene: TRBV28; CDR3 protein: ASSFTGNHEQF
D gene: -; J gene: TRBJ2-7; clone size: once; V gene: TRBV5-1; CDR3 protein: ASSLRGGTGEQY
D gene: -; J gene: TRBJ2-1; clone size: -; V gene: TRBV7-9; CDR3 protein: ASSLGLVNEQF
D gene: -; J gene: TRBJ2-1; clone size: -; V gene: TRBV28; CDR3 protein: ASSLYSRPANEQF
D gene: TRBD2; J gene: TRBJ2-1; clone size: -; V gene: TRBV6-6; CDR3 protein: ASSYDPGLGLNEQF
D gene: TRBD1; J gene: TRBJ2-1; clone size: -; V gene: TRBV29-1; CDR3 protein: SVERGTAEQF
D gene: TRBD1; J gene: TRBJ1-2; clone size: once; V gene: TRBV6-1; CDR3 protein: ASNLIQGRGYT
D gene: TRBD2; J gene: TRBJ2-5; clone size: -; V gene: TRBV7-8; CDR3 protein: ASSLRLAGVVGQETQY